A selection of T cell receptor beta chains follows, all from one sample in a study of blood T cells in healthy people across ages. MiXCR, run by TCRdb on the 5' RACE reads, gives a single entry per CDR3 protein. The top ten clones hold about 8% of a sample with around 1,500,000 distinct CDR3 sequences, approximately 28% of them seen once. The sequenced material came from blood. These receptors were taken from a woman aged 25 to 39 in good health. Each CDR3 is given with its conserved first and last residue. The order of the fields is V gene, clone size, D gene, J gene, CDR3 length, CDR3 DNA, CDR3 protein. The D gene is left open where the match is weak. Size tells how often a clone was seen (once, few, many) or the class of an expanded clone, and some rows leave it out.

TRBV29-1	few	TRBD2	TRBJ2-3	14	TGCAGCGTCGCCGGGGGGGCCCCCACAGATACGCAGTATTTT	CSVAGGAPTDTQYF
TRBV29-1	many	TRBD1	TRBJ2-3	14	TGCAGCGTCCGCGGACAGGGGAACACAGATACGCAGTATTTT	CSVRGQGNTDTQYF
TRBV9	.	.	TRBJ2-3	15	TGTGCCAGCAAGACCGGGGCCGCAAGCACAGATACGCAGTATTTT	CASKTGAASTDTQYF
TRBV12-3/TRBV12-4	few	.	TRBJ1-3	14	TGTGCCAGCAGTGGCCGGGTGGCTGGAAACACCATATATTTT	CASSGRVAGNTIYF
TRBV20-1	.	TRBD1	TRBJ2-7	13	TGCAGTGCTGAGGACAGGGGGATCTACGAGCAGTACTTC	CSAEDRGIYEQYF
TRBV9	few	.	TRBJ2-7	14	TGTGCCAGCAGCCGTAGGGGGAATACCTACGAGCAGTACTTC	CASSRRGNTYEQYF
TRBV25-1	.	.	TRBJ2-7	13	TGTGCCAGCAGTGAACTAGCCTACTACGAGCAGTACTTC	CASSELAYYEQYF
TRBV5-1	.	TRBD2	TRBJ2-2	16	TGCGCCAGCAGCCAAGCGGGGGGGCCGGGCACCGGGGAGCTGTTTTTT	CASSQAGGPGTGELFF
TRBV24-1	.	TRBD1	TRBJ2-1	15	TGTGCCACCAGTGATTCCCGGACAGGGTTCACTGAGCAGTTCTTC	CATSDSRTGFTEQFF
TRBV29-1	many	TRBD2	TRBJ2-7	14	TGCAGCGTTGACTCGCGGGGGGTCGGGTACGAGCAGTACTTC	CSVDSRGVGYEQYF
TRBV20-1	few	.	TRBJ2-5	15	TGCAGTGCTAGAGGGGCCAGCGGAAAGGGAGAGACCCAGTACTTC	CSARGASGKGETQYF
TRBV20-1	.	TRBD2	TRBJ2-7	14	TGCAGTGCCCCCTCCAGCGGGGGGTTGGACGAGCAGTACTTC	CSAPSSGGLDEQYF
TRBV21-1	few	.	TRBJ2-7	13	TGTGCCAGCAGCAGGGGGAACCACTACGAGCAGTACTTC	CASSRGNHYEQYF
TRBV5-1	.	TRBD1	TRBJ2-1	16	TGCGCCAGCAGCTTGTCCCCGACAGGGACCTACAATGAGCAGTTCTTC	CASSLSPTGTYNEQFF
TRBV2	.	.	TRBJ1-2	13	TGTGCCAGCACCATGGACGGGGTCTATGGCTACACCTTC	CASTMDGVYGYTF
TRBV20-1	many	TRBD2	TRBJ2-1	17	TGCAGTGCTAGACGGATCGATCTAGCGGCGTTATACAATGAGCAGTTCTTC	CSARRIDLAALYNEQFF
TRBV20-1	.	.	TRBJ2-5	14	TGCAGTGCTAGAGTAAGGGCAGGTGGGGAGACCCAGTACTTC	CSARVRAGGETQYF
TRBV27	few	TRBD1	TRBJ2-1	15	TGTGCCAGCAGTCCGACAGGGGGCATGGGGAATGAGCAGTTCTTC	CASSPTGGMGNEQFF
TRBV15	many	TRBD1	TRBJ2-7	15	TGTGCCACCAGAGAGACCACGGGACAGCCCTACGAGCAGTACTTC	CATRETTGQPYEQYF
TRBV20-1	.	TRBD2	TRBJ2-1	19	TGCAGTGCTAGGGGGGGTGGCGGGAGTTCTGGTCGGTCCTACAATGAGCAGTTCTTC	CSARGGGGSSGRSYNEQFF
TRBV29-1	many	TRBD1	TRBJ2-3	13	TGCAGCGTGGCGCGACAGGGAGCAGATACGCAGTATTTT	CSVARQGADTQYF
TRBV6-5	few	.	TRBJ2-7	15	TGTGCCAGCAGTTCGGGTGTGTTGGAGGTAGGCGAGCAGTACTTC	CASSSGVLEVGEQYF
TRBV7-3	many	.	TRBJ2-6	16	TGTGCCAGCAGCTTAAAAGGAGGCTCTGGGGCCAACGTCCTGACTTTC	CASSLKGGSGANVLTF
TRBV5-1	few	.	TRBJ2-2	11	TGCGCCAGCGGGGCGGCCGGGGAGCTGTTTTTT	CASGAAGELFF
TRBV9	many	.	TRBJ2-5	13	TGTGCCAGCAGCCCCGGGGGCTGGGAGACCCAGTACTTC	CASSPGGWETQYF
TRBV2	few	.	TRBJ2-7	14	TGTGCCAGCGATCCGGGACGGACCTCCTACGAGCAGTACTTC	CASDPGRTSYEQYF
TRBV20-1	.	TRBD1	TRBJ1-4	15	TGCAGTGCCACCGCGACCGGGACAGGGAGTGAAAAACTGTTTTTT	CSATATGTGSEKLFF
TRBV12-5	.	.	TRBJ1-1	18	TGTGCTAGTGGTTTTATTGTCCCGCGGGGCGGATGGCGTACTGAAGCTTTCTTT	CASGFIVPRGGWRTEAFF
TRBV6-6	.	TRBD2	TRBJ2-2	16	TGTGCCAGCAGCCATGGACTAGCGGCGAACACCGGGGAGCTGTTTTTT	CASSHGLAANTGELFF
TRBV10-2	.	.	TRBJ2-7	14	TGCGCCAGCAGTGAATCAAGGGCCGAGCGCGAGCAGTACTTC	CASSESRAEREQYF
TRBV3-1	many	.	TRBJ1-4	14	TGTGCCAGCAGCCCCGGGACATTCAATGAAAAACTGTTTTTT	CASSPGTFNEKLFF
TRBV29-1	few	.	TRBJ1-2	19	TGCAGCGTTAGGACCCCACAGGGCGAACCTGACCGTGGAAACTATGGCTACACCTTC	CSVRTPQGEPDRGNYGYTF
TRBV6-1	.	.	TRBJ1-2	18	TGTGCCAGCAGTGAACGGTATTCCGGGGCCAGAATAGGAGGGGGCTACACCTTC	CASSERYSGARIGGGYTF
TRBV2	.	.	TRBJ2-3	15	TGTGCCAGCAGTGATGTAGGGACTAGCACAGATACGCAGTATTTT	CASSDVGTSTDTQYF
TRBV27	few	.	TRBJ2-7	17	TGTGCCAGCAGCTCAGGGCGGTCGATAAGTACCCCCTACGAGCAGTACTTC	CASSSGRSISTPYEQYF
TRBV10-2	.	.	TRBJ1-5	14	TGCGCCAGCAGTGAGTCGACACGCAATCAGCCCCAGCATTTT	CASSESTRNQPQHF
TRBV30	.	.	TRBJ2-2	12	TGTGCCTGGAACAGGCCCACCGGGGAGCTGTTTTTT	CAWNRPTGELFF
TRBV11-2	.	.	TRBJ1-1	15	TGTGCCAGCAGCTTAGATCCACGGATGAACACTGAAGCTTTCTTT	CASSLDPRMNTEAFF
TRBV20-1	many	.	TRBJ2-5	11	TGCAGTGCTAATGTGGGTGAGACCCAGTACTTC	CSANVGETQYF
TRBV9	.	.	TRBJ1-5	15	TGTGCCACCGTAGTTAGTAGATATAGCAATCAGCCCCAGCATTTT	CATVVSRYSNQPQHF